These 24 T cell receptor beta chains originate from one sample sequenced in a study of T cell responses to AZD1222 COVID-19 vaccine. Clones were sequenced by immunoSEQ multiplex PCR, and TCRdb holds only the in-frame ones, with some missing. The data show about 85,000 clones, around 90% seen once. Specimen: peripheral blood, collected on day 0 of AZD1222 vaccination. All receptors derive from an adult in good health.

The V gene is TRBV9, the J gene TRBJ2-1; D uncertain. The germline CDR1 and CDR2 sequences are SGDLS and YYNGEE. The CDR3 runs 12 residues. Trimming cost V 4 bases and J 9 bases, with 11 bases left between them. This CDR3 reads CASSSNMGEQFF. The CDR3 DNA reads TGTGCCAGCAGCTCAAACATGGGTGAGCAGTTCTTC.

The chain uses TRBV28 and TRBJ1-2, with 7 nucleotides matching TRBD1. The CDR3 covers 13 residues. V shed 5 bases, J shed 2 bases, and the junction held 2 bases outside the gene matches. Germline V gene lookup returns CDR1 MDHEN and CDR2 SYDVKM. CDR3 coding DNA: TGTGCCAGCAGTCAGGACAGGAACTATGGCTACACCTTC. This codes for CASSQDRNYGYTF.

The chain's CDR3 is CASRSRLAAGRLNNEQFF. The DNA for the CDR3 is TGTGCCAGCAGGTCGAGACTAGCGGCAGGCAGGCTCAACAATGAGCAGTTCTTC. This chain links TRBV27 with TRBJ2-1, with TRBD2 matching over 9 bases. CDR3 length: 18 residues. Germline CDR1 reads MNHEY; CDR2 reads SMNVEV (reference sequence). Unmatched junction bases numbered 17, after V lost 6 bases and J lost 5 bases.

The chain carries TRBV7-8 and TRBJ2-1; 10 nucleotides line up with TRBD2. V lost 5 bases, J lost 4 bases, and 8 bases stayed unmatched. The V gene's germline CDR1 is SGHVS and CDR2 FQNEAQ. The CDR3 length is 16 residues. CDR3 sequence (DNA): TGTGCCAGCAGCACCATACCTAGCGGGAGTTACAATGAGCAGTTCTTC. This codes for CASSTIPSGSYNEQFF.

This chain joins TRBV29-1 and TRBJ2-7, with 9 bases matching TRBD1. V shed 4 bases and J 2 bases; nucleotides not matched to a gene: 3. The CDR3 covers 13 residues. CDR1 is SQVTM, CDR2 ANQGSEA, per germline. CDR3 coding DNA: TGCAGCGTTGCGGGACAGGGCACCTACGAGCAGTACTTC. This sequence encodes CSVAGQGTYEQYF.

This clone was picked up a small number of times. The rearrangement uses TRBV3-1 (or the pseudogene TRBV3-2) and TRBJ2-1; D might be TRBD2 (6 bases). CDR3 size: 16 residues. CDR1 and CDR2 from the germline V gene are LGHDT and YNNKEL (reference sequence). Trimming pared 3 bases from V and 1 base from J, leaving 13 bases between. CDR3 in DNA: TGTGCCAGCAGCCAGTTAGCCGGGAGTTCCTACAATGAGCAGTTCTTC. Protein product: CASSQLAGSSYNEQFF.

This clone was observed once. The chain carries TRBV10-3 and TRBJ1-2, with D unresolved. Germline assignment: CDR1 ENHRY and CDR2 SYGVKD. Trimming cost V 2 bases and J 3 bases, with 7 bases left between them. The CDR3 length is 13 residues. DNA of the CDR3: TGTGCCATCAGTGAGGAACGGGACTATGGCTACACCTTC. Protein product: CAISEERDYGYTF.

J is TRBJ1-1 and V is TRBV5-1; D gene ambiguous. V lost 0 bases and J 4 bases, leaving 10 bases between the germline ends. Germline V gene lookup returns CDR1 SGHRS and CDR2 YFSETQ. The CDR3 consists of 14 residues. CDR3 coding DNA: TGCGCCAGCAGCTTGGGTGAGGGAGGCACTGAAGCTTTCTTT. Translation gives CASSLGEGGTEAFF.

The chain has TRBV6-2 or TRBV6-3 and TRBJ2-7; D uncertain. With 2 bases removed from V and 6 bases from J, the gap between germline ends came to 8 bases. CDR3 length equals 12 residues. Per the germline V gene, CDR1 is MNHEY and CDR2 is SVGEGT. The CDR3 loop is CASSYPVFEQYF. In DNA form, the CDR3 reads TGTGCCAGCAGTTACCCAGTGTTCGAGCAGTACTTC.

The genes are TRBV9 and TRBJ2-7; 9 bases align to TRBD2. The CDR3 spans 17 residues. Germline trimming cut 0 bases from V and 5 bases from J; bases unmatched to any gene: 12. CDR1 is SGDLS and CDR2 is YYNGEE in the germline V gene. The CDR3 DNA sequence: TGTGCCAGCAGCGTAGACGGGGCGGGAGGGGCTGTGGACGAGCAGTACTTC. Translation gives CASSVDGAGGAVDEQYF.

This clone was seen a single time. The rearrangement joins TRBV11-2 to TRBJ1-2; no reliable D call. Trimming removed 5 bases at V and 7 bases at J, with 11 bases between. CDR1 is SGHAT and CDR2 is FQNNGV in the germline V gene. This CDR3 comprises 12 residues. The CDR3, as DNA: TGTGCCAGCAGCACCTATCGGGGTGGCTACACCTTC. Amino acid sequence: CASSTYRGGYTF. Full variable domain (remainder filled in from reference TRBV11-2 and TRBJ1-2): EAGVAQSPRYKIIEKRQSVAFWCNPISGHATLYWYQQILGQGPKLLIQFQNNGVVDDSQLPKDRFSAERLKGVDSTLKIQPAKLEDSAVYLCASSTYRGGYTFGSGTRLTVV.

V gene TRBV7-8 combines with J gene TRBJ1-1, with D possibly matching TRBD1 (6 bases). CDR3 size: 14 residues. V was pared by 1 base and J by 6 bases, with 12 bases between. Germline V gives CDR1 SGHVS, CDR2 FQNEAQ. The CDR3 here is CASSLDSGGSEAFF. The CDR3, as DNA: TGTGCCAGCAGCTTAGATTCGGGGGGCTCTGAAGCTTTCTTT.

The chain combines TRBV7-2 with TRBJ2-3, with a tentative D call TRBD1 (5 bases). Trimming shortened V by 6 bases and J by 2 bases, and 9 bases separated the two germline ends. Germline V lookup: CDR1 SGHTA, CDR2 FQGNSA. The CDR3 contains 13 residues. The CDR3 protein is CASSRTFTDTQYF. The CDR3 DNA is TGTGCCAGCAGTAGGACATTCACAGATACGCAGTATTTT.

The CDR3 region has the DNA TGTGCCAGCAGTTTGCCGGGACAGGGACTCCGCGAGCAGTACTTC. It specifies CASSLPGQGLREQYF. The rearrangement joins TRBV28 to TRBJ2-7, with TRBD1 matching over 9 bases. CDR1 and CDR2 from the germline V gene are MDHEN and SYDVKM. V was clipped by 3 bases and J by 6 bases; unmatched bases: 9. The CDR3 is made up of 15 amino acids.

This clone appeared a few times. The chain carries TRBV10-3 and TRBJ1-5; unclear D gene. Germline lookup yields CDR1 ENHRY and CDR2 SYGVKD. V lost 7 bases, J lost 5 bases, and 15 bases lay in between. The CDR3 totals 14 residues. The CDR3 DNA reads TGTGCCATCAAAGGCGCACACTCTGATCAGCCCCAGCATTTT. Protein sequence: CAIKGAHSDQPQHF.

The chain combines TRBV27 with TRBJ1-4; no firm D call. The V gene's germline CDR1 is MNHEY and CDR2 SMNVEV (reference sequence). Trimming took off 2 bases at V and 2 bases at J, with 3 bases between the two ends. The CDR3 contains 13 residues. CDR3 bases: TGTGCCAGCAGTTTAAACACTAATGAAAAACTGTTTTTT. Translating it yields CASSLNTNEKLFF.

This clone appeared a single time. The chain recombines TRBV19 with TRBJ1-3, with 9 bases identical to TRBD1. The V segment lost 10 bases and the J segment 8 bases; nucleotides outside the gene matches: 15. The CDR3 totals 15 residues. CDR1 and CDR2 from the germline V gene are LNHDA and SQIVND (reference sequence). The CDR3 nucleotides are TGTGCCACCCAAGGGGGGACAGGGTTCGTGGACACCATATATTTT. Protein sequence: CATQGGTGFVDTIYF.

CDR3 protein: CASSQDQGPNEKLFF. DNA of the CDR3: TGTGCCAGCAGCCAAGATCAGGGGCCTAATGAAAAACTGTTTTTT. V gene TRBV3-1 (or the pseudogene TRBV3-2) combines with J gene TRBJ1-4; a weak D match, TRBD1 (6 bases). Looked up from germline, CDR1 is LGHDT and CDR2 is YNNKEL (reference sequence). V dropped 0 bases and J dropped 3 bases, with 8 bases sitting between them. The CDR3 covers 15 residues.

This CDR3 is CASSLGGSGANVLTF. DNA for the CDR3: TGCGCCAGCAGCCTGGGGGGGTCTGGGGCCAACGTCCTGACTTTC. The rearrangement uses TRBV5-1 and TRBJ2-6, with 7 bases fitting TRBD2. The length of the CDR3 is 15 residues. In germline, CDR1 is SGHRS, CDR2 YFSETQ. Trimming removed 4 bases from V and 1 base from J; junction bases left unmatched: 2.

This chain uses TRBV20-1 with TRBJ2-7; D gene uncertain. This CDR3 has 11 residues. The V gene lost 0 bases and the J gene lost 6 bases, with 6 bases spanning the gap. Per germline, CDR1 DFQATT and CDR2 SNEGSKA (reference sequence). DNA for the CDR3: TGCAGTGCTAGAGAGACTCCCGAGCAGTACTTC. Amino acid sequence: CSARETPEQYF.

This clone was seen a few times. In DNA form, the CDR3 reads TGTGCCAGCACCAGGAGCCCCCAAGAGACCCAGTACTTC. It is translated as CASTRSPQETQYF. This chain joins TRBV6-5 and TRBJ2-5, with no clear D. The CDR3 extends over 13 amino acids. Per germline, CDR1 MNHEY and CDR2 SVGAGI. V was trimmed by 7 bases and J by 1 base, leaving 10 bases between them.

CDR3 nucleotide sequence: TGTGCCAGCAGCACCCTCGGGACAGGGGATGCAGATACGCAGTATTTT. Its translation: CASSTLGTGDADTQYF. The V gene is TRBV28, the J gene TRBJ2-3; 10 bases map to TRBD1. V lost 6 bases to trimming and J lost 4 bases; unmatched junction nucleotides: 10. CDR1 and CDR2 from the germline V gene are MDHEN and SYDVKM. The CDR3 has 16 residues.

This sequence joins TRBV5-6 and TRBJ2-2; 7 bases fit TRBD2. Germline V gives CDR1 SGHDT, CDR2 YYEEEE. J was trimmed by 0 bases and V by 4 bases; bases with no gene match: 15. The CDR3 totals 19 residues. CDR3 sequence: CASSLSVKRDYSNTGELFF. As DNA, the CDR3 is TGTGCCAGCAGCCTGTCGGTTAAACGGGACTATTCGAACACCGGGGAGCTGTTTTTT.

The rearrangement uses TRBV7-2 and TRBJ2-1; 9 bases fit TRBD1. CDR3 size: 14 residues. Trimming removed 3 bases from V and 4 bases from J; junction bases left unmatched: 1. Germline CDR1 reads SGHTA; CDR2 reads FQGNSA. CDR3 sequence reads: CASSFGTGYNEQFF. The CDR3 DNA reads TGTGCCAGCAGCTTCGGGACAGGGTACAATGAGCAGTTCTTC.